The 23 T cell receptor beta chains reported below all come from one sample, sequenced in a study of blood T cell repertoires in COVID-19. Produced via immunoSEQ multiplex PCR; TCRdb's table is partial and in-frame only. Among about 200,000 clones listed, 80% to 90% were seen once. The sample comprised peripheral blood. All receptors come from an elderly woman with acute or convalescent COVID-19.

This clone showed up just a few times. The genes are TRBV4-1 and TRBJ1-1, with TRBD1 matching 7 bases. This CDR3 is 16 amino acids long. CDR1 and CDR2 (germline): MGHRA, YSYEKL. V trimming: 2 bases; J trimming: 0 bases; junction bases outside the gene matches: 6. CDR3 nucleotide sequence: TGCGCCAGCAGCCAACCCCGGGACAGCATGAACACTGAAGCTTTCTTT. It is translated as CASSQPRDSMNTEAFF.

J is TRBJ2-1 and V is TRBV19, with D perhaps matching TRBD2 (5 bases). The CDR3 has 15 residues. Looked up from germline, CDR1 is LNHDA and CDR2 is SQIVND (reference sequence). Trimming left V 5 bases short and J 7 bases short, with 18 bases between. The CDR3 DNA sequence: TGTGCCAGTAGTCCGGGGATCCTGGATTTGAATGAGCAGTTCTTC. It encodes CASSPGILDLNEQFF.

The chain couples TRBV19 to TRBJ2-1, with TRBD1 as a possible D gene (5 bases). Germline V gene lookup returns CDR1 LNHDA and CDR2 SQIVND (reference sequence). V lost 3 bases, J lost 2 bases, and 11 bases lay in between. The CDR3 sequence is 15 residues long. CDR3 sequence reads: CASSIRQGTYNEQFF. In nucleotides, the CDR3 is TGTGCCAGTAGTATTAGGCAGGGCACCTACAATGAGCAGTTCTTC.

The chain has TRBV7-9 and TRBJ1-2, with D possibly matching TRBD1 (5 bases). V was cut by 1 base and J by 0 bases, with 15 bases left in between. The CDR3 is made up of 17 amino acids. CDR1 and CDR2 from the germline V gene are SEHNR and FQNEAQ (reference sequence). The CDR3 nucleotides read TGTGCCAGCAGCTTAGTTTTGAACAGGAATTCTAACTATGGCTACACCTTC. Translation: CASSLVLNRNSNYGYTF.

The chain joins TRBV5-6 to TRBJ1-5; D is undetermined. This CDR3 contains 14 residues. Trimming stripped 2 bases from V and 1 base from J, with 7 bases between. CDR1 and CDR2 from the germline V gene are SGHDT and YYEEEE. The CDR3 sequence is CASSFRGSNQPQHF. The CDR3 DNA follows: TGTGCCAGCAGCTTCCGCGGGAGCAATCAGCCCCAGCATTTT. The whole variable domain, filled in from reference TRBV5-6 and TRBJ1-5, reads DAGVTQSPTHLIKTRGQQVTLRCSPKSGHDTVSWYQQALGQGPQFIFQYYEEEERQRGNFPDRFSGHQFPNYSSELNVNALLLGDSALYLCASSFRGSNQPQHFGDGTRLSIL.

V gene TRBV6-2 or TRBV6-3 combines with J gene TRBJ2-2, with TRBD2 matching 13 bases. This CDR3 comprises 18 residues. V shed 5 bases and J 5 bases; nucleotides not matched to a gene: 11. Per the germline V gene, CDR1 is MNHEY and CDR2 is SVGEGT. CDR3 DNA: TGTGCCAGCAGTCCCTCGGGGACTAGCGGGGTGCGAACCGGGGAGCTGTTTTTT. Encoded protein: CASSPSGTSGVRTGELFF.

The rearrangement joins TRBV30 to TRBJ2-5; TRBD2 aligns across 10 bases. The CDR3 consists of 16 residues. Germline V lookup: CDR1 GTSNPN, CDR2 SVGIG (reference sequence). V lost 3 bases and J lost 0; bases outside the gene matches: 7. CDR3 in DNA: TGTGCCTGGAGCGCCGGACTAGCGGAAAACCAAGAGACCCAGTACTTC. It specifies CAWSAGLAENQETQYF.

V and J are TRBV6-2 or TRBV6-3 and TRBJ2-2; 9 nucleotides line up with TRBD2. The CDR3 contains 19 residues. After removal of 2 bases from V and 5 bases from J, the junction contained 15 bases not matched to a gene. Germline values: CDR1 MNHEY, CDR2 SVGEGT. The CDR3 nucleotides read TGTGCCAGCAGTTACCCAACGACTCGCGGGGGGGCAGGAACCGGGGAGCTGTTTTTT. This translates into CASSYPTTRGGAGTGELFF.

The chain uses TRBV30 and TRBJ1-4; D is ambiguous. The CDR3 consists of 14 residues. Germline V lookup: CDR1 GTSNPN, CDR2 SVGIG (reference sequence). The V end lost 0 bases, the J end lost 4 bases, and 9 bases lay between the germline ends. CDR3 nucleotides: TGTGCCTGGAGTGTACATGGCGGTAATGAAAAACTGTTTTTT. Translation: CAWSVHGGNEKLFF. The whole variable domain, remainder taken from reference TRBV30 and TRBJ1-4, is SQTIHQWPATLVQPVGSPLSLECTVEGTSNPNLYWYRQAAGRGLQLLFYSVGIGQISSEVPQNLSASRPQDRQFILSSKKLLLSDSGFYLCAWSVHGGNEKLFFGSGTQLSVL.

This rearrangement joins TRBV9 to TRBJ2-7, with D possibly matching TRBD2 (5 bases). Germline V gene lookup returns CDR1 SGDLS and CDR2 YYNGEE. The CDR3 covers 13 residues. V dropped 0 bases and J dropped 6 bases, with 10 bases sitting between them. This chain's CDR3 is CASSVVLGSEQYF. In DNA, the CDR3 is TGTGCCAGCAGCGTAGTACTGGGGAGCGAGCAGTACTTC.

The chain employs TRBV19 and TRBJ2-7; D ambiguous. This CDR3 is 13 amino acids long. Trimming left V 4 bases short and J 6 bases short, with 13 bases between. Germline CDR1 is LNHDA and CDR2 is SQIVND (reference sequence). DNA for the CDR3: TGTGCCAGTAGTACCACCTCTTCAGTCGAGCAGTACTTC. As protein: CASSTTSSVEQYF.

This CDR3 reads CARIWGEQYTEAFF. For the CDR3, the DNA is TGTGCCAGAATCTGGGGAGAACAGTACACTGAAGCTTTCTTT. The rearrangement links TRBV7-5 to TRBJ1-1. TRBV7-5 is a known pseudogene. This CDR3 is 14 amino acids long.

This clone was picked up one time. The chain couples TRBV18 to TRBJ2-5, with TRBD1 identical over 7 bases. J lost 5 bases, V lost 11 bases, and 14 bases had no gene match. The V gene's germline CDR1 is KGHSH and CDR2 LQKENI. The CDR3 covers 14 residues. The CDR3 coding sequence is TGTGCCTCAGGGGGAGATTTCGCAGTCGAGACCCAGTACTTC. The encoded protein is CASGGDFAVETQYF.

This clone was recorded only once. The genes are TRBV7-3 and TRBJ2-7; 10 nucleotides match TRBD1. With 2 bases clipped from V and 4 bases from J, the junction kept 5 bases outside the gene matches. Germline V gives CDR1 SGHTA, CDR2 FQGTGA. This CDR3 is 15 amino acids long. CDR3: CASSLEGQGKYEQYF. CDR3 nucleotides: TGTGCCAGCAGCTTAGAGGGACAGGGGAAATACGAGCAGTACTTC.

The genes are TRBV5-4 and TRBJ2-1; 7 positions agree with TRBD2. Germline assignment: CDR1 SGHNT and CDR2 YYREEE (reference sequence). The V gene end was trimmed by 0 bases and the J gene end by 5 bases; junction bases not matched to a gene: 2. The CDR3 is 14 amino acids. The CDR3 coding sequence is TGTGCCAGCAGCTTGGGACTAGCAAACAATGAGCAGTTCTTC. It encodes CASSLGLANNEQFF.

This chain connects TRBV6-1 to TRBJ2-5; TRBD2 matches at 12 bases. Germline V gene data show CDR1 as MNHNS and CDR2 as SASEGT. The CDR3 is 15 amino acids. V lost 1 base, J lost 5 bases, and 2 bases stayed unmatched. The CDR3 loop is CASSEGLAGVETQYF. The CDR3 DNA follows: TGTGCCAGCAGTGAAGGACTAGCGGGGGTTGAGACCCAGTACTTC.

The J gene is TRBJ1-5, the V gene TRBV6-5; TRBD1 might be the D (6 bases). Germline V gene lookup returns CDR1 MNHEY and CDR2 SVGAGI. This CDR3 has 15 amino acids. Trimming cost V 2 bases and J 7 bases, with 15 bases left between them. CDR3 loop: CASSYGQGHSQPQHF. The CDR3 DNA sequence: TGTGCCAGCAGTTACGGGCAGGGGCATAGCCAGCCCCAGCATTTT.

The V call is TRBV7-2, the J call TRBJ2-5; no definite D call. The CDR3 contains 14 residues. Germline V gene lookup returns CDR1 SGHTA and CDR2 FQGNSA. V lost 5 bases and J 5 bases, leaving 15 bases between the germline ends. This CDR3 is CASSPDTPRETQYF. The CDR3 bases are TGTGCCAGCAGCCCAGATACGCCCAGGGAGACCCAGTACTTC.

The rearrangement uses TRBV10-3 and TRBJ2-3; D is possibly TRBD1 (6 bases). Germline V CDR1 and CDR2: ENHRY, SYGVKD. CDR3 size: 13 residues. The ends were cut back, 2 bases at V and 5 bases at J, with 8 bases in the middle. The CDR3 region is CAISEGGQDTQYF. CDR3 nucleotide sequence: TGTGCCATCAGTGAGGGGGGACAAGATACGCAGTATTTT.

This chain connects TRBV27 to TRBJ1-4, with 9 bases aligning to TRBD1. From germline, CDR1 is MNHEY and CDR2 SMNVEV (reference sequence). J lost 8 bases, V lost 3 bases, and 7 bases had no gene match. This CDR3 spans 15 amino acids. The CDR3 DNA sequence: TGTGCCAGCAGTTTCTCCGGGACAGGGAAGGAAAAACTGTTTTTT. It encodes CASSFSGTGKEKLFF.

This clone was seen just once. V is TRBV6-2 or TRBV6-3 and J is TRBJ2-1; the match to TRBD2 covers 13 bases. Losses at the gene ends were 2 bases for V and 5 bases for J; bases not matched to a gene: 6. CDR1 and CDR2 from the germline V gene are MNHEY and SVGEGT. The CDR3 totals 17 residues. CDR3 coding DNA: TGTGCCAGCAGTTACCGGACTAGCGGGAGTGTCGACAATGAGCAGTTCTTC. Translating it yields CASSYRTSGSVDNEQFF.

This chain links TRBV6-2 or TRBV6-3 with TRBJ2-1; TRBD1 might be the D (5 bases). The germline V gene has CDR1 MNHEY and CDR2 SVGEGT. The CDR3 runs 16 residues. Trimming pared 4 bases from V and 0 bases from J, leaving 13 bases between. CDR3 sequence (DNA): TGTGCCAGCAGTTTTTATAGGGGCAGCTCCTACAATGAGCAGTTCTTC. Its protein is CASSFYRGSSYNEQFF.

This clone was observed a single time. V is TRBV20-1 and J is TRBJ1-2; D ambiguous. CDR3 length: 11 amino acids. Germline loops: CDR1 DFQATT, CDR2 SNEGSKA (reference sequence). The V end lost 4 bases, the J end lost 8 bases, and 11 bases lay between the germline ends. The CDR3 DNA is TGCAGTGCTAAGGCCTCTAGGGGCTACACCTTC. This codes for CSAKASRGYTF.